Listed below are T cell receptor beta chains from one sample, sequenced in a study of shared clonotypes between healthy human individuals. The protocol was immunoSEQ multiplex PCR, while the TCRdb copy is restricted to in-frame clones and leaves out a portion. The sample lists about 820,000 clones; around 93% were seen once. The sequenced material came from naive CD8+ T cells sorted from blood. All receptors come from a man aged 25-40 years in good health. Both conserved end residues are trimmed from each CDR3. The D gene is left open where the match is weak.

D gene: -
V gene: TRBV7-8
CDR3 length: 13
CDR3 protein: ASSLVSGGTGELF

D gene: TRBD1
V gene: TRBV4-1
CDR3 length: 12
CDR3 protein: ASSPGDRTYEQY

D gene: TRBD2
V gene: TRBV7-8
CDR3 length: 14
CDR3 protein: ASSSVSGRYQETQY

D gene: -
V gene: TRBV6-6
CDR3 length: 13
CDR3 protein: ASSLRTEISTEAF

D gene: -
V gene: TRBV9
CDR3 length: 11
CDR3 protein: ASSVGSTGELF

D gene: -
V gene: TRBV19
CDR3 length: 11
CDR3 protein: ASSIELFYEQY

D gene: -
V gene: TRBV7-9
CDR3 length: 13
CDR3 protein: ASSLGGTGRETQY

D gene: -
V gene: TRBV29-1
CDR3 length: 10
CDR3 protein: SVGPGNTEAF

D gene: TRBD1
V gene: TRBV7-6
CDR3 length: 12
CDR3 protein: ASSLTGESGEQY

D gene: TRBD2
V gene: TRBV29-1
CDR3 length: 13
CDR3 protein: SAQPWTSEQETQY

D gene: -
V gene: TRBV6-5
CDR3 length: 14
CDR3 protein: ASSYPMGHANYGYT

D gene: -
V gene: TRBV2
CDR3 length: 13
CDR3 protein: ASTPVMARSTEAF

D gene: -
V gene: TRBV10-3
CDR3 length: 14
CDR3 protein: AISESRGGAMETQY

D gene: -
V gene: TRBV7-9
CDR3 length: 12
CDR3 protein: ASNHPGQLYEQY

D gene: -
V gene: TRBV7-9
CDR3 length: 14
CDR3 protein: ASVPSGTLSGNTIY

D gene: TRBD2
V gene: TRBV9
CDR3 length: 14
CDR3 protein: ASSAGLAGSYNEQF

D gene: -
V gene: TRBV2
CDR3 length: 11
CDR3 protein: ASTSGQSYEQY

D gene: TRBD2
V gene: TRBV4-3
CDR3 length: 13
CDR3 protein: ASSRSSGRYNEQF

D gene: -
V gene: TRBV7-9
CDR3 length: 12
CDR3 protein: ASALTANSYEQY

D gene: -
V gene: TRBV5-1
CDR3 length: 11
CDR3 protein: ASRLMSLREQY